The next 22 T cell receptor beta chains were all read from a single sample in a study of shared clonotypes between healthy human individuals. It was CD45RO-negative cells, positively selected for CCR7, that made up naive CD8 cells, with terminally differentiated effector memory CD45RA+ cells excluded. Data came from immunoSEQ multiplex PCR; TCRdb stores just in-frame clones and leaves some out. The table lists 750,000 to 1,000,000 clones, around 93% of them singletons. Sequencing was performed on naive CD8+ T cells sorted from blood. Receptor source: a young man in good health.

On this clone itself: The sample has other DNA sequences that encode this CDR3 too. This chain links TRBV2 with TRBJ2-5; D is possibly TRBD2 (5 bases). The germline gives CDR1 SNHLY, CDR2 FYNNEI. The CDR3 spans 10 residues. V was shortened by 10 bases and J by 7 bases, with 10 bases between the two germline ends. In nucleotides, the CDR3 is TGTGCCACCCTTGGAGGGACCCAGTACTTC. It translates to CATLGGTQYF.

The chain employs TRBV28 and TRBJ2-1, with 7 bases aligning to TRBD2. Germline V gene data show CDR1 as MDHEN and CDR2 as SYDVKM. V shed 5 bases, J shed 3 bases, and the junction held 10 bases outside the gene matches. The CDR3 totals 16 residues. The CDR3, as DNA: TGTGCCAGCAGTGCCTCTAGCGGAACGATCTACAATGAGCAGTTCTTC. Translation: CASSASSGTIYNEQFF.

J is TRBJ2-7 and V is TRBV11-2; D is possibly TRBD2 (6 bases). The CDR3 runs to 14 residues. V lost 1 base and J lost 3, with 10 bases in between. Germline CDR1 and CDR2: SGHAT and FQNNGV. The CDR3 spells CASSLVGTLYEQYF. The CDR3 nucleotides are TGTGCCAGCAGCTTAGTCGGGACTCTCTACGAGCAGTACTTC.

The J gene is TRBJ2-7, the V gene TRBV15, with a possible D match to TRBD1 (6 bases). Between the trimmed V and J ends, which lost 4 bases and 2 bases, there was a span of 12 bases. The germline V gene has CDR1 LNHNV and CDR2 YYDKDF (reference sequence). The CDR3 extends over 14 amino acids. The CDR3 DNA is TGTGCCACCAGCAATCGGGACATTGCCTACGAGCAGTACTTC. Its translation: CATSNRDIAYEQYF.

The chain joins TRBV7-9 to TRBJ2-1, with D maybe TRBD2 (5 bases). Per germline, CDR1 SEHNR and CDR2 FQNEAQ (reference sequence). The CDR3 consists of 15 residues. V was pared by 1 base and J by 7 bases, with 14 bases between. In nucleotides, the CDR3 is TGTGCCAGCAGCTTAGTGGACTCCAACCGGAATGAGCAGTTCTTC. Amino acids: CASSLVDSNRNEQFF.

The V call is TRBV11-2, the J call TRBJ2-1, with TRBD2 matching over 9 bases. This CDR3 contains 17 residues. The V and J ends lost 1 base and 5 bases, in that order; junction bases with no gene match: 9. Germline V gene sequence: CDR1 SGHAT, CDR2 FQNNGV. In DNA form, the CDR3 reads TGTGCCAGCAGCTTAGGGTGGGATAGCGGGAGCGACAATGAGCAGTTCTTC. Its protein product is CASSLGWDSGSDNEQFF.

The chain joins TRBV28 to TRBJ2-3; TRBD1 agrees at 9 bases. J lost 0 bases, V lost 4 bases, and 5 bases had no gene match. The germline CDR1 and CDR2 sequences are MDHEN and SYDVKM. CDR3 length equals 16 residues. The CDR3 region is CASSSRDRASTDTQYF. The CDR3, as DNA: TGTGCCAGCAGTTCCAGGGACAGGGCTAGCACAGATACGCAGTATTTT.

Comments on this clone: Other nucleotide sequences from this sample produce the same CDR3. The chain combines TRBV5-4 with TRBJ2-5; the D is unclear. This CDR3 is 12 amino acids long. Trimming took off 0 bases at V and 3 bases at J, with 3 bases between the two ends. Germline loops: CDR1 SGHNT, CDR2 YYREEE (reference sequence). CDR3 amino acids: CASSLAEETQYF. In DNA form, the CDR3 reads TGTGCCAGCAGCTTGGCCGAAGAGACCCAGTACTTC.

The genes are TRBV27 and TRBJ1-5; D possibly corresponds to TRBD1 (6 bases). Trimming removed 1 base from V and 1 base from J, with 14 bases in between. Germline V gene data show CDR1 as MNHEY and CDR2 as SMNVEV (reference sequence). The CDR3 is 17 amino acids. The DNA of the CDR3 is TGTGCCAGCAGTTTATACGCTTTGGACAGAAGCAATCAGCCCCAGCATTTT. Amino acids: CASSLYALDRSNQPQHF.

V usage is TRBV7-8 and J usage is TRBJ1-2; TRBD1 is a possible D gene (6 bases). Germline V gene lookup returns CDR1 SGHVS and CDR2 FQNEAQ. V was shortened by 1 base and J by 5 bases, with 11 bases between the two germline ends. CDR3 length equals 14 residues. The CDR3 DNA reads as TGTGCCAGCAGCTTAGGAGACAGGCGTTATGGCTACACCTTC. As protein: CASSLGDRRYGYTF.

The chain is built from TRBV5-4 and TRBJ2-3; D may be TRBD1 (6 bases). This CDR3 comprises 14 residues. Germline V gene data show CDR1 as SGHNT and CDR2 as YYREEE (reference sequence). V was trimmed by 5 bases and J by 1 base, leaving 11 bases between them. CDR3 sequence (DNA): TGTGCCAGCAGTCAGGGGACGCGCACAGATACGCAGTATTTT. Its protein is CASSQGTRTDTQYF.

The chain carries TRBV6-6 and TRBJ2-2; no clear D gene. This CDR3 comprises 15 residues. The germline CDR1 and CDR2 sequences are MNHNY and SVGAGI (reference sequence). Deletions cut 2 bases from V and 0 bases from J, with 7 bases between. The CDR3 is CASSYGAPNTGELFF. CDR3 DNA: TGTGCCAGCAGTTACGGAGCGCCGAACACCGGGGAGCTGTTTTTT.

V is TRBV27 and J is TRBJ2-4; D is uncertain. Trimming stripped 0 bases from V and 2 bases from J, with 8 bases between. Germline lookup yields CDR1 MNHEY and CDR2 SMNVEV (reference sequence). CDR3 length: 15 amino acids. The CDR3 DNA follows: TGTGCCAGCAGTTTATCGGTTTGGACCAAAAACATTCAGTACTTC. Amino acid sequence: CASSLSVWTKNIQYF.

The chain joins TRBV6-5 to TRBJ2-1; D might be TRBD1 or TRBD2, each matching 6 bases. Trimming stripped 6 bases from V and 5 bases from J, with 14 bases between. The CDR3 has 14 amino acids. Germline V gene sequence: CDR1 MNHEY, CDR2 SVGAGI. The CDR3 here is CASSLWGADNEQFF. The CDR3 region has the DNA TGTGCCAGCAGCCTCTGGGGGGCGGACAATGAGCAGTTCTTC.

The chain uses TRBV11-3 and TRBJ1-4, with 7 bases that match TRBD1. CDR1 is SGHNT, CDR2 YENEEA, per germline. The junction had 4 bases not matched to a gene; V was cut back by 5 bases and J by 7 bases. This CDR3 has 13 amino acids. This CDR3 is CASSEGTAEKLFF. CDR3 sequence (DNA): TGTGCCAGCAGCGAAGGGACAGCTGAAAAACTGTTTTTT.

The chain couples TRBV18 to TRBJ2-3; the D gene could be TRBD1 or TRBD2 (5 bases each). V was cut by 6 bases and J by 3 bases, with 25 bases left in between. Germline CDR1 and CDR2: KGHSH and LQKENI. The CDR3 contains 18 residues. The CDR3 sequence: CASSPTPPGAGRTDTQYF. CDR3 coding DNA: TGTGCCAGCTCGCCCACACCGCCCGGGGCAGGGCGGACAGATACGCAGTATTTT.

CDR3 residues: CASSVGPTSHYEQYF. DNA of the CDR3: TGTGCCAGCAGCGTAGGGCCCACTTCCCACTACGAGCAGTACTTC. The chain joins TRBV9 to TRBJ2-7; D call uncertain. CDR3 size: 15 residues. Trimming pared 0 bases from V and 3 bases from J, leaving 13 bases between. The germline CDR1 and CDR2 sequences are SGDLS and YYNGEE.

With respect to this clone: It may be a read error: a sequence one base away is much more abundant. V gene TRBV27 combines with J gene TRBJ2-7; D is perhaps TRBD1 (5 bases). Germline values: CDR1 MNHEY, CDR2 SMNVEV (reference sequence). This CDR3 region has 11 residues. Trimming shortened V by 6 bases and J by 2 bases, and 5 bases separated the two germline ends. The CDR3 here is CASRDTYEQYF. The CDR3 region has the DNA TGTGCCAGCAGGGACACCTACGAGCAGTACTTC.

The chain recombines TRBV27 with TRBJ1-1; no firm D call. In germline, CDR1 is MNHEY, CDR2 SMNVEV (reference sequence). The length of the CDR3 is 14 residues. V was cut by 4 bases and J by 4 bases, with 13 bases left in between. The chain's CDR3 is CASSSWEASTEAFF. The CDR3 DNA reads as TGTGCCAGCAGTTCATGGGAGGCTAGCACTGAAGCTTTCTTT.

The chain joins TRBV27 to TRBJ1-2; D may be TRBD1 (5 bases). Germline CDR1 and CDR2: MNHEY and SMNVEV (reference sequence). The CDR3 spans 15 residues. The V end lost 8 bases, the J end lost 2 bases, and 18 bases lay between the germline ends. Here the CDR3 reads CASAGFDGFNYGYTF. CDR3 sequence (DNA): TGTGCCAGCGCAGGGTTTGACGGCTTCAACTATGGCTACACCTTC.

This sequence joins TRBV28 and TRBJ2-5, with TRBD2 matching over 12 bases. Trimming removed 3 bases from V and 5 bases from J; junction bases left unmatched: 10. Germline loops: CDR1 MDHEN, CDR2 SYDVKM. The CDR3 sequence is 17 residues long. For the CDR3, the DNA is TGTGCCAGCAGTTTTATTATGGGACTAGCGGGCCGCGAGACCCAGTACTTC. It encodes CASSFIMGLAGRETQYF.

The chain couples TRBV5-4 to TRBJ2-7; the D is unclear. Trimming left V 0 bases short and J 2 bases short, with 9 bases between. The CDR3 totals 14 residues. The germline V gene encodes CDR1 SGHNT and CDR2 YYREEE (reference sequence). The CDR3 DNA follows: TGTGCCAGCAGCTTGGAAGCCTCTCCCTACGAGCAGTACTTC. Translation: CASSLEASPYEQYF.